Listed below are T cell receptor beta chains from one sample, sequenced in a study of cytomegalovirus exposure and HLA in healthy donors. The method was immunoSEQ multiplex PCR; TCRdb's version includes in-frame clones alone and lacks a portion of them. The sample includes 60,000 or so clones, more than 75% seen only once; the top ten take more than 1%. The sequencing input was PBMCs. These receptors originate from a young man in good health and CMV-seronegative. Both conserved end residues are part of each CDR3. Fields, in order: clone size, D gene, J gene, V gene, CDR3 DNA, CDR3 protein. The D gene is left open where the match is weak. Clone sizes are given selectively: once, few, many, or a class where the clone is expanded.

>-|-|TRBJ2-5|TRBV11-3
TGTGCCAGCAGCTGGGGAGAAGAGACCCAGTACTTC
CASSWGEETQYF
>-|-|TRBJ2-5|TRBV27
TGTGCCAGCAGCCGCTCCCGGTTTGTGGAGACCCAGTACTTC
CASSRSRFVETQYF
>-|-|TRBJ2-5|TRBV11-2
TGTGCCAGCAGCAAGGGGCCAGGGATATCGACCCAGTACTTC
CASSKGPGISTQYF
>-|TRBD1|TRBJ1-3|TRBV30
TGTGCCTGGAGTGTAGGGGGCAGGGGGCTTGGAAACACCATATATTTT
CAWSVGGRGLGNTIYF
>-|-|TRBJ2-7|TRBV30
TGTGCCTGGAGTGTAGGGGTTCGGTACGAGCAGTACTTC
CAWSVGVRYEQYF
>-|-|TRBJ2-1|TRBV4-3
TGCGCCAGCAGCCCCTCAGGGGACTACAATGAGCAGTTCTTC
CASSPSGDYNEQFF
>-|TRBD2|TRBJ2-5|TRBV10-3
TGTGCCATCAGTGGGGGACTAGCGGGAGTTGAGGAGACCCAGTACTTC
CAISGGLAGVEETQYF
>-|-|TRBJ1-1|TRBV5-1
TGCGCCAGCAGCTTGGAGGGGGGGATGAACACTGAAGCTTTCTTT
CASSLEGGMNTEAFF
>-|TRBD2|TRBJ2-7|TRBV6-6
TGTGCCAGCAGTTCTACCGGGACTAGCCTCTACGAGCAGTACTTC
CASSSTGTSLYEQYF
>-|-|TRBJ2-7|TRBV9
TGTGCCAGCAGCGTAGCAGGGGCTGGCTACGAGCAGTACTTC
CASSVAGAGYEQYF
>-|TRBD1|TRBJ1-4|TRBV28
TGTGCCAGCAGTCCCCTGACAGGGGGCGAGGGTGAAAAACTGTTTTTT
CASSPLTGGEGEKLFF
>-|TRBD2|TRBJ2-5|TRBV6-4
TGTGCCAGCAGTGCATCTCACCAGGGAGGGGAGACCCAGTACTTC
CASSASHQGGETQYF
>-|-|TRBJ1-4|TRBV5-6
TGTGCCAGCAGCAACAGACAAGAAAATGAAAAACTGTTTTTT
CASSNRQENEKLFF
>-|-|TRBJ2-2|TRBV4-3
TGCGCCAGCAGCCAAGAGGGGGGTTGGGGGGAAAACACCGGGGAGCTGTTTTTT
CASSQEGGWGENTGELFF
>-|TRBD2|TRBJ2-1|TRBV5-5
TGTGCCAGCAGCTTGGTACTAGCGGCGATCGGGGAGCAGTTCTTC
CASSLVLAAIGEQFF
>-|TRBD2|TRBJ2-1|TRBV29-1
TGCAGCGTCCTGGCTAGCGGGAGGGGTGAGGAGCAGTTCTTC
CSVLASGRGEEQFF
>-|TRBD2|TRBJ2-3|TRBV15
TGTGCCACCAGCAGATATAGCGGGAGGGCCGTTAGTGATACGCAGTATTTT
CATSRYSGRAVSDTQYF
>-|-|TRBJ1-1|TRBV27
TGTGCCAGCAGTTCCATGGGCCCGAACACTGAAGCTTTCTTT
CASSSMGPNTEAFF
>few|-|TRBJ1-2|TRBV5-1
TGCGCCAGCAGCTTGGTCTGGGGCGCTGATGGCTACACCTTC
CASSLVWGADGYTF
>-|-|TRBJ2-7|TRBV2
TGTGCCAGCAGACAGGGTGACGAGCAGTACTTC
CASRQGDEQYF
>-|TRBD1|TRBJ2-7|TRBV9
TGTGCCAGCAGCGTCGGGACAGGGCGTCTGTACTTC
CASSVGTGRLYF
>-|-|TRBJ2-3|TRBV18
TGTGCCAGCTCACTTGCGCAGGGTGTAGATACGCAGTATTTT
CASSLAQGVDTQYF
>-|-|TRBJ2-5|TRBV5-4
TGTGCCAGCAGCTTGGCCGCCGGTCACCAAGAGACCCAGTACTTC
CASSLAAGHQETQYF
>-|TRBD2|TRBJ2-3|TRBV6-1
TGTGCCAGCAGAGCGGGATTTCCAGATACGCAGTATTTT
CASRAGFPDTQYF
>-|TRBD2|TRBJ2-5|TRBV7-9
TGTGCCAGCAGCTTATATACGGGGGGGGAGGAGACCCAGTACTTC
CASSLYTGGEETQYF
>-|TRBD2|TRBJ2-3|TRBV2
TGTGCCAGCAGACAAGAGACGGGAGGGACGCAGTATTTT
CASRQETGGTQYF
>-|-|TRBJ2-2|TRBV5-1
TGCGCCAGCAGCTGGGACACCTACACCGGGGAGCTGTTTTTT
CASSWDTYTGELFF
>-|-|TRBJ2-7|TRBV12-5
TGTGCTAGTGGTGACAGCCCGGGGGACTACGAGCAGTACTTC
CASGDSPGDYEQYF
>-|TRBD1|TRBJ2-7|TRBV11-2
TGTGCCAGCAGCTTCTCGGTCCCCGGGACAGGAAACTCCTACGAGCAGTACTTC
CASSFSVPGTGNSYEQYF
>-|-|TRBJ2-7|TRBV28
TGTGCCAGCAGTATAGCCTCAGGGGCGTCCTACGAGCAGTACTTC
CASSIASGASYEQYF
>-|-|TRBJ2-1|TRBV4-1
TGCGCCAGCAGCCTGACCAACGGGGGCTACAATGAGCAGTTCTTC
CASSLTNGGYNEQFF
>-|TRBD2|TRBJ2-1|TRBV29-1
TGCAGCGTCGTCCTCTTTGCGGGAGGTCCCAATGAGCAGTTCTTC
CSVVLFAGGPNEQFF
>-|-|TRBJ2-2|TRBV7-9
TGTGCCAGCTTGCCCGGGGGCACCGGGGAGCTGTTTTTT
CASLPGGTGELFF
>-|TRBD2|TRBJ2-5|TRBV2
TGTGCCAGCAGTGAGCTCCTAGCGGGGTTAGAGACCCAGTACTTC
CASSELLAGLETQYF
>-|-|TRBJ2-2|TRBV10-3
TGTGCCACCCAACCGGGCACCGGGGAGCTGTTTTTT
CATQPGTGELFF
>-|-|TRBJ2-2|TRBV11-1
TGTGCCAGCAGCTTAGCGGGAGAGACCGGGGAGCTGTTTTTT
CASSLAGETGELFF
>-|TRBD2|TRBJ2-1|TRBV25-1
TGTGCCAGCTCTGGACTAGCGCTCTACAATGAGCAGTTCTTC
CASSGLALYNEQFF
>-|TRBD1|TRBJ2-7|TRBV28
TGTGCCAGCAGAAATACCGGGACAGTAAGTCACGAGCAGTACTTC
CASRNTGTVSHEQYF
>-|-|TRBJ2-1|TRBV6-1
TGTGCCAGCGGTCAGGGTCTGACGGGCGATGAGCAGTTCTTC
CASGQGLTGDEQFF
>-|TRBD1|TRBJ2-5|TRBV5-6
TGTGCCAGCAGCATACCGACAGGGGGGATAGAGACCCAGTACTTC
CASSIPTGGIETQYF
>-|-|TRBJ2-5|TRBV5-6
TGTGCCAGCAGCTTGCTAGAAGAGACCCAGTACTTC
CASSLLEETQYF
>-|-|TRBJ2-1|TRBV7-8
TGTGCCAGCAGCTTACGTGTGGCGCAGGGGAGCTACAATGAGCAGTTCTTC
CASSLRVAQGSYNEQFF
>-|TRBD2|TRBJ2-1|TRBV6-1
TGTGCCAGCAGTGAACGGGACTACCATGAGCAGTTCTTC
CASSERDYHEQFF